This TCR beta chain was captured by sequencing in a study of OX40 agonist ivuxolimab in advanced cancers. Study summary: A history of anti-PD-1, anti-PD-L1 or anti-CTLA-4 therapy was acceptable, and about 37% had some.

Worth noting for this clone: What it recognizes is unknown.

Broader study findings: CD4+ T cells averaged fewer expanded clones than CD8+ T cells. Also showing low normalized T-cell clonal expansion were some of the nonresponders. Within 6 weeks, CD4+ and CD8+ blood T cells expanded clonally at 0.1 to 3.0 mg/kg.

TCRdb's copy holds only in-frame clones and misses some; the assay was immunoSEQ multiplex PCR. The table lists just over 60,000 clones, under 95% of them singletons. The germline gives CDR1 LNHNV, CDR2 YYDKDF (reference sequence). The CDR3 loop spans 14 amino acids. Trimming cost V 6 bases and J 0 bases, with 9 bases left between them. The TCR sequence derives from an adult with an advanced solid tumor such as melanoma, head and neck, liver or kidney cancer. The source material was CD4+ or CD8+ T cells sorted from blood, sampled in a trial of the OX40 agonist ivuxolimab. V and J are TRBV15 and TRBJ1-3; D remains ambiguous. CDR3 sequence: CATRDKISGNTIYF. The CDR3 DNA is TGTGCCACCAGGGATAAAATCTCTGGAAACACCATATATTTT.